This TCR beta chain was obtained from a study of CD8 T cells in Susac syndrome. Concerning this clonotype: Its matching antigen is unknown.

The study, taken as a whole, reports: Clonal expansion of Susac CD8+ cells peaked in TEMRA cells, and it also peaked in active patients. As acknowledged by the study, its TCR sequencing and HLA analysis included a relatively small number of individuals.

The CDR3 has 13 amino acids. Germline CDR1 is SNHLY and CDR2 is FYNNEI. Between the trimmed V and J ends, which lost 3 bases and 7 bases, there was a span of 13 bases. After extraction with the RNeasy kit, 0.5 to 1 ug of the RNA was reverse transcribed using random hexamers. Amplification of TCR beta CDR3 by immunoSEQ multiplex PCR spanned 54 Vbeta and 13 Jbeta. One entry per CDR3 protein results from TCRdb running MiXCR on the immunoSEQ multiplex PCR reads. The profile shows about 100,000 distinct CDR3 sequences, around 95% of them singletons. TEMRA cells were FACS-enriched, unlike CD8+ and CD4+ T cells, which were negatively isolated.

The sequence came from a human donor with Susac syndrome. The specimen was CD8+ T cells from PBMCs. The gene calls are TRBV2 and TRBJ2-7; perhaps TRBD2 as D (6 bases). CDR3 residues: CASSEDYRGEQYF. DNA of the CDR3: TGTGCCAGCAGTGAGGACTATAGGGGTGAGCAGTACTTC. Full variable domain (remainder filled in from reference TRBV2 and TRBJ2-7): EPEVTQTPSHQVTQMGQEVILRCVPISNHLYFYWYRQILGQKVEFLVSFYNNEISEKSEIFDDQFSVERPDGSNFTLKIRSTKLEDSAMYFCASSEDYRGEQYFGPGTRLTVT.